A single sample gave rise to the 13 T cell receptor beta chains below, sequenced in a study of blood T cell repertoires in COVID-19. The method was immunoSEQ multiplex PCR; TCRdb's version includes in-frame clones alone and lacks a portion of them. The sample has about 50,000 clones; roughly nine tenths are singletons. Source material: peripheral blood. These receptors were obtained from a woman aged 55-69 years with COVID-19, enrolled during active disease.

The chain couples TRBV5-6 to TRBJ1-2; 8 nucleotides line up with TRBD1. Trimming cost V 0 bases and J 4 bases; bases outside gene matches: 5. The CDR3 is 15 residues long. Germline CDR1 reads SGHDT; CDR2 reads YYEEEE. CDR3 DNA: TGTGCCAGCAGCTTGGACAGGGGGTCAACCTATGGCTACACCTTC. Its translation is CASSLDRGSTYGYTF.

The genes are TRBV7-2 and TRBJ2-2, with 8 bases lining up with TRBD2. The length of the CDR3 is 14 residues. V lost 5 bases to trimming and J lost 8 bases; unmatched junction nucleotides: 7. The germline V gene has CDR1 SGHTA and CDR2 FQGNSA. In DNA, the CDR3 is TGTGCCAGCAGCCCCGGGACTAGGGCGGGGGAGCTGTTTTTT. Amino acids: CASSPGTRAGELFF.

The CDR3 DNA is TGTGCCAGCAGCGACTGGGCGGGAGGGTTGGCAGATACGCAGTATTTT. Protein: CASSDWAGGLADTQYF. The chain has TRBV7-2 and TRBJ2-3, with 9 bases fitting TRBD2. CDR3 length: 16 residues. V lost 5 bases to trimming and J lost 4 bases; unmatched junction nucleotides: 10. CDR1 is SGHTA and CDR2 is FQGNSA in the germline V gene.

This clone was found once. The CDR3 protein is CASTHPTSDEQYF. The CDR3 nucleotides read TGTGCCAGCACCCACCCAACCAGCGACGAGCAGTACTTC. The J gene is TRBJ2-7, the V gene TRBV7-2; D is unclear. Germline CDR1 and CDR2: SGHTA and FQGNSA. Trimming removed 7 bases at V and 5 bases at J, with 15 bases between. CDR3 length equals 13 residues. The full variable domain, its missing parts supplied by reference TRBV7-2 and TRBJ2-7, is GAGVSQSPSNKVTEKGKDVELRCDPISGHTALYWYRQSLGQGLEFLIYFQGNSAPDKSGLPSDRFSAERTGGSVSTLTIQRTQQEDSAVYLCASTHPTSDEQYFGPGTRLTVT.

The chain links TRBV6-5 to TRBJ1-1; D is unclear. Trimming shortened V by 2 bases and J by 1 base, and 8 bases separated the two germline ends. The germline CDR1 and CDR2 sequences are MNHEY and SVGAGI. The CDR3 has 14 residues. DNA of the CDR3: TGTGCCAGCAGTTACGAGGGAGGGAACACTGAAGCTTTCTTT. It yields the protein CASSYEGGNTEAFF.

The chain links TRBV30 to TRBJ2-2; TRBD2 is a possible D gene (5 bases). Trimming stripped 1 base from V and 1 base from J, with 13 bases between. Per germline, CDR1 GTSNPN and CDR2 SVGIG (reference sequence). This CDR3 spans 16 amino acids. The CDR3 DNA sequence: TGTGCCTGGAGTGATGCGCGGGTAGGGAACACCGGGGAGCTGTTTTTT. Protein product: CAWSDARVGNTGELFF.

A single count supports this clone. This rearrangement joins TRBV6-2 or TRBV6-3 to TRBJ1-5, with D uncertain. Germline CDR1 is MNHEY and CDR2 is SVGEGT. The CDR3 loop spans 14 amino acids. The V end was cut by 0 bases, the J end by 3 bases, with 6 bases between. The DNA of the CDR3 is TGTGCCAGCAGTTACTCCCGACTCAATCAGCCCCAGCATTTT. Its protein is CASSYSRLNQPQHF.

The CDR3 loop is CASSPPAPWDRAGYGYTF. The CDR3 bases are TGTGCCAGCTCACCTCCGGCACCTTGGGACAGGGCGGGGTATGGCTACACCTTC. The rearrangement links TRBV18 to TRBJ1-2; 9 nucleotides match TRBD1. J lost 5 bases, V lost 3 bases, and 16 bases had no gene match. This CDR3 is built from 18 residues. The V gene's germline CDR1 is KGHSH and CDR2 LQKENI.

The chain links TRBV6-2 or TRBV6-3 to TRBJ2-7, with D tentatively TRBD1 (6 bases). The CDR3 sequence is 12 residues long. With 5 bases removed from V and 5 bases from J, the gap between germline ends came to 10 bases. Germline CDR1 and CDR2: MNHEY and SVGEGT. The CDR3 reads CASSLPGDEQYF. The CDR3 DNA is TGTGCCAGCAGTCTCCCAGGGGACGAGCAGTACTTC.

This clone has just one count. This CDR3 is CASNPAGSYNEQFF. DNA of the CDR3: TGTGCCAGCAACCCAGCGGGTTCATACAATGAGCAGTTCTTC. The rearrangement links TRBV5-4 to TRBJ2-1, with D tentatively TRBD2 (6 bases). V dropped 6 bases and J dropped 4 bases, with 14 bases sitting between them. The germline gives CDR1 SGHNT, CDR2 YYREEE (reference sequence). The CDR3 extends over 14 amino acids.

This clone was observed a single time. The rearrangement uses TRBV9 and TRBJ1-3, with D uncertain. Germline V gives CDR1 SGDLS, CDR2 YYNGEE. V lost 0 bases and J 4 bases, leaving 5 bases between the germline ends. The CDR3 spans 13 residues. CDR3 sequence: CASSVGGGNTIYF. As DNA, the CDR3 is TGTGCCAGCAGCGTAGGAGGCGGAAACACCATATATTTT.

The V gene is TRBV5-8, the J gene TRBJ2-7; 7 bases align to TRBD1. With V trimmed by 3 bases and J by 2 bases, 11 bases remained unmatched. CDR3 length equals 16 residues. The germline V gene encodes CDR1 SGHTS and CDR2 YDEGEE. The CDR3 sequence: CASSSPIHRGPYEQYF. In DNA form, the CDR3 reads TGTGCCAGCAGCTCACCAATACACAGGGGCCCCTACGAGCAGTACTTC. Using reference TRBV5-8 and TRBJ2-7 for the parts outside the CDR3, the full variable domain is EAGVTQSPTHLIKTRGQQATLRCSPISGHTSVYWYQQALGLGLQFLLWYDEGEERNRGNFPPRFSGRQFPNYSSELNVNALELEDSALYLCASSSPIHRGPYEQYFGPGTRLTVT.

CDR3 coding DNA: TGTGCCAGCAGTTCTAGCGGGAGGGCTAGCTATGAGCAGTTCTTC. Translating it yields CASSSSGRASYEQFF. The chain joins TRBV7-9 to TRBJ2-1, with 12 bases lining up with TRBD2. V was pared by 6 bases and J by 8 bases, with 8 bases of the junction left unmatched. Germline lookup yields CDR1 SEHNR and CDR2 FQNEAQ (reference sequence). The CDR3 length is 15 residues.